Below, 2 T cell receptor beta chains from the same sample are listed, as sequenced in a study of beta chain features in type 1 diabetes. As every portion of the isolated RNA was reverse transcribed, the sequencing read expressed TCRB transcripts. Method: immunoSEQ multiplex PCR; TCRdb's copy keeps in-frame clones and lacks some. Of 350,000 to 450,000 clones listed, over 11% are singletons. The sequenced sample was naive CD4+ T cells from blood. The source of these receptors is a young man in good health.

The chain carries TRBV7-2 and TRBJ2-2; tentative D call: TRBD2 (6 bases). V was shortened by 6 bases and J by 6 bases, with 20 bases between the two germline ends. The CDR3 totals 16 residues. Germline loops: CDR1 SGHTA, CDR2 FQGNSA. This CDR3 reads CASSTTLAQVAGELFF. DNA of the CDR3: TGTGCCAGCAGTACGACACTAGCTCAGGTGGCCGGGGAGCTGTTTTTT.

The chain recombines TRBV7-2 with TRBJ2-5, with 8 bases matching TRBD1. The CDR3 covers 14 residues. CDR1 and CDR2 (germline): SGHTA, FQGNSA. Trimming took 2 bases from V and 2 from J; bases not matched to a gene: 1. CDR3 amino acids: CASSLWTGQETQYF. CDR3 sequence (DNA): TGTGCCAGCAGCTTATGGACAGGGCAAGAGACCCAGTACTTC.